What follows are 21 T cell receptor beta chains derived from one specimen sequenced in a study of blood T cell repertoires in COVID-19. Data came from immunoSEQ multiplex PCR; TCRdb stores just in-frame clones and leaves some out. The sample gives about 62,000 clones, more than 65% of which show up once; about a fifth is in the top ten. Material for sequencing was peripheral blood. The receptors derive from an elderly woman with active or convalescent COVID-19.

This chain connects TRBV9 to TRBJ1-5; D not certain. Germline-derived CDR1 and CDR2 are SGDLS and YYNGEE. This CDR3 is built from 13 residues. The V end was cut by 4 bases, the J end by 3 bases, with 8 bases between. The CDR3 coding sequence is TGTGCCAGCAGCCCAAGCACCAATCAGCCCCAGCATTTT. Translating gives CASSPSTNQPQHF.

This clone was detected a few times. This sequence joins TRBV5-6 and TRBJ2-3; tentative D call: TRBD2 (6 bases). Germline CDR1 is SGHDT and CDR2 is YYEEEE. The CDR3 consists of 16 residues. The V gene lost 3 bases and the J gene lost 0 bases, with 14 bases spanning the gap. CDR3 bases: TGTGCCAGCAGCTCCCTGACTAGGGTGAGCACAGATACGCAGTATTTT. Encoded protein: CASSSLTRVSTDTQYF. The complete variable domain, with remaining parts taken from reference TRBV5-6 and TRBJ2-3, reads DAGVTQSPTHLIKTRGQQVTLRCSPKSGHDTVSWYQQALGQGPQFIFQYYEEEERQRGNFPDRFSGHQFPNYSSELNVNALLLGDSALYLCASSSLTRVSTDTQYFGPGTRLTVL.

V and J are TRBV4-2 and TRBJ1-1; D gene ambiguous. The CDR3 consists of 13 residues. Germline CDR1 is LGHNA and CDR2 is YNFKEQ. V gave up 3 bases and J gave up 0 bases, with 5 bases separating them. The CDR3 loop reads CASSQRVNTEAFF. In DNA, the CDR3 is TGTGCCAGCAGCCAGAGGGTGAACACTGAAGCTTTCTTT.

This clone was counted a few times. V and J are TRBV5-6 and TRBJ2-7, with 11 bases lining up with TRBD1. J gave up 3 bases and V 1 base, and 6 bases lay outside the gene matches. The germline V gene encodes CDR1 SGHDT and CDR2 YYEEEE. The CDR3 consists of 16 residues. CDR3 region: CASSLSGTGGIYEQYF. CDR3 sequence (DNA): TGTGCCAGCAGCTTGTCGGGGACAGGGGGTATCTACGAGCAGTACTTC.

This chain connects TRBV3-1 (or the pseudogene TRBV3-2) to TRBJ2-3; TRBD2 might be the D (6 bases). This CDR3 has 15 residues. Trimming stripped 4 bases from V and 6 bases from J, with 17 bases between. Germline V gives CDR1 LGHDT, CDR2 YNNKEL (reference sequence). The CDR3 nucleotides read TGTGCCAGCAGCCTCGGGAGTTCTTGGGACGATACGCAGTATTTT. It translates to CASSLGSSWDDTQYF.

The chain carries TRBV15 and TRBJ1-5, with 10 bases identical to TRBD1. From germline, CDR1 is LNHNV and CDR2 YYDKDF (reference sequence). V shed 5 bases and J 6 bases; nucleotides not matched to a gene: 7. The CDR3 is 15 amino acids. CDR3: CATSPGTGDGQPQHF. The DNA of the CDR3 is TGTGCCACCAGCCCTGGGACAGGGGATGGTCAGCCCCAGCATTTT.

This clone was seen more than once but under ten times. The CDR3 nucleotides read TGCGCCAGCAGCCGGACTGGACAGGACCGCTATGGCTACACCTTC. This gives the protein CASSRTGQDRYGYTF. V gene TRBV5-1 combines with J gene TRBJ1-2, with 7 bases aligning to TRBD1. Losses at the gene ends were 4 bases for V and 4 bases for J; bases not matched to a gene: 10. Germline loops: CDR1 SGHRS, CDR2 YFSETQ. The CDR3 runs to 15 residues. The whole variable domain, remainder taken from reference TRBV5-1 and TRBJ1-2, is KAGVTQTPRYLIKTRGQQVTLSCSPISGHRSVSWYQQTPGQGLQFLFEYFSETQRNKGNFPGRFSGRQFSNSRSEMNVSTLELGDSALYLCASSRTGQDRYGYTFGSGTRLTVV.

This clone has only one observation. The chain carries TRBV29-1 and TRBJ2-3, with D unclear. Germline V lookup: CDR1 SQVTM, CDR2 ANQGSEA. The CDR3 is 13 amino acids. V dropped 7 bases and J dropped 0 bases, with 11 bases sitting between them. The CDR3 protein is CSARSHSTDTQYF. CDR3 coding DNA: TGCAGCGCGCGGTCGCACAGCACAGATACGCAGTATTTT.

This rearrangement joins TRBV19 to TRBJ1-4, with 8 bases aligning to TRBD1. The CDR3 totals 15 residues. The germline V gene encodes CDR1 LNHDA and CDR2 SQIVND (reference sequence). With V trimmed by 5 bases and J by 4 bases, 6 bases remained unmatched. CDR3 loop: CASSPGQGFNEKLFF. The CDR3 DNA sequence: TGTGCCAGTAGTCCCGGACAGGGATTTAATGAAAAACTGTTTTTT.

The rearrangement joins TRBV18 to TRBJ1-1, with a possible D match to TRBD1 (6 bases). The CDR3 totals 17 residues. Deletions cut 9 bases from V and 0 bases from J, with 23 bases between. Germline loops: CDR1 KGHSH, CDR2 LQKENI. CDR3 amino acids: CASLTSMGTRMNTEAFF. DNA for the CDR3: TGTGCCAGTCTCACATCTATGGGGACACGAATGAACACTGAAGCTTTCTTT. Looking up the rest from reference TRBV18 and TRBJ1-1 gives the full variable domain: NAGVMQNPRHLVRRRGQEARLRCSPMKGHSHVYWYRQLPEEGLKFMVYLQKENIIDESGMPKERFSAEFPKEGPSILRIQQVVRGDSAAYFCASLTSMGTRMNTEAFFGQGTRLTVV.

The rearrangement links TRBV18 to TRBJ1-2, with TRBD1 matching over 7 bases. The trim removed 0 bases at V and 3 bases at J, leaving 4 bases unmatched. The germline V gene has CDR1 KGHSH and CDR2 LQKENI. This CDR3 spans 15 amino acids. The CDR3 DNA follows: TGTGCCAGCTCACCACCGGCCAGGGGGGACTATGGCTACACCTTC. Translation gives CASSPPARGDYGYTF. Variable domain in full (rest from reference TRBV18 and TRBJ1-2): NAGVMQNPRHLVRRRGQEARLRCSPMKGHSHVYWYRQLPEEGLKFMVYLQKENIIDESGMPKERFSAEFPKEGPSILRIQQVVRGDSAAYFCASSPPARGDYGYTFGSGTRLTVV.

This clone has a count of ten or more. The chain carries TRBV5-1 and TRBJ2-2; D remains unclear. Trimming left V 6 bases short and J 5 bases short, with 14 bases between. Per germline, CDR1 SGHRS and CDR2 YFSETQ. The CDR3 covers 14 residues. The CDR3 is CASKSSGWTGELFF. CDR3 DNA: TGCGCCAGCAAGTCCTCCGGGTGGACCGGGGAGCTGTTTTTT.

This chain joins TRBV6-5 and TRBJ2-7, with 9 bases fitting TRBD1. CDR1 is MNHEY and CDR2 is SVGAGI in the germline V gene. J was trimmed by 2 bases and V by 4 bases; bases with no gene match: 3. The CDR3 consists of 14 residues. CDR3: CASSSGQGAYEQYF. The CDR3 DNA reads TGTGCCAGCAGTTCGGGACAGGGAGCCTACGAGCAGTACTTC.

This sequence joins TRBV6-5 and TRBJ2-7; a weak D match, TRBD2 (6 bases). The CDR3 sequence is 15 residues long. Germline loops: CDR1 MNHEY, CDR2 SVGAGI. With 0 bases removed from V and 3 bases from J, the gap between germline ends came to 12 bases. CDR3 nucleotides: TGTGCCAGCAGTTACTCCGTAGCGACTAGCTACGAGCAGTACTTC. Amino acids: CASSYSVATSYEQYF.

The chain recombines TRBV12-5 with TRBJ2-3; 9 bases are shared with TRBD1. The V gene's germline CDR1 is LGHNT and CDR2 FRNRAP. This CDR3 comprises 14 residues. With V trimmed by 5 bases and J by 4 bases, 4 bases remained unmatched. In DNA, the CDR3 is TGTGCTAGTGGTCTGAGGACAGGGGCAGATACGCAGTATTTT. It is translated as CASGLRTGADTQYF.

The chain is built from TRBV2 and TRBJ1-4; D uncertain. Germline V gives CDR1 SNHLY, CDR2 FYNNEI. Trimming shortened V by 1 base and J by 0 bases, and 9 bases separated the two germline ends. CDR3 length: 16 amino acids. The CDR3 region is CASSEDSSPTNEKLFF. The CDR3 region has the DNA TGTGCCAGCAGTGAAGACAGCTCTCCAACTAATGAAAAACTGTTTTTT.

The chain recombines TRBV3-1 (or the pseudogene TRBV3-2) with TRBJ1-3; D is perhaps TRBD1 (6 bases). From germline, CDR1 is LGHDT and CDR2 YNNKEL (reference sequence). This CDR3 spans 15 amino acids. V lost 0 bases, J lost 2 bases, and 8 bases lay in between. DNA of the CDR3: TGTGCCAGCAGCCAAGATGCAGGGGCTGGAAACACCATATATTTT. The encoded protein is CASSQDAGAGNTIYF.

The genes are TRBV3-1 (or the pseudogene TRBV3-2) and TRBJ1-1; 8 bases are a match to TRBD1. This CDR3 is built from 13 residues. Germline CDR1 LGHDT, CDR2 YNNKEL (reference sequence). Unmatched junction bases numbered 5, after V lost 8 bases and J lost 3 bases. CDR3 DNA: TGTGCCAGCCGAACAGGGGGAGACACTGAAGCTTTCTTT. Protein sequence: CASRTGGDTEAFF.

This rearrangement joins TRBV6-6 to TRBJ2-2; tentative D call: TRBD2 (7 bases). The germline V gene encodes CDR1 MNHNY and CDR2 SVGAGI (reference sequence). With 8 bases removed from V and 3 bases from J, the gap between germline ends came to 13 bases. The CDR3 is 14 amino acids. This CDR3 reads CASGGAMYTGELFF. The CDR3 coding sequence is TGTGCCAGCGGGGGGGCCATGTACACCGGGGAGCTGTTTTTT.

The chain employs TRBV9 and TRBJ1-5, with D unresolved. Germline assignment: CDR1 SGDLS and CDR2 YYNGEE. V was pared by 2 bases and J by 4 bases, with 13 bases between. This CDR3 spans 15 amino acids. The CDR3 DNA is TGTGCCAGCAGCGTCTCGGGGAGTCGAAATCAGCCCCAGCATTTT. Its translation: CASSVSGSRNQPQHF.

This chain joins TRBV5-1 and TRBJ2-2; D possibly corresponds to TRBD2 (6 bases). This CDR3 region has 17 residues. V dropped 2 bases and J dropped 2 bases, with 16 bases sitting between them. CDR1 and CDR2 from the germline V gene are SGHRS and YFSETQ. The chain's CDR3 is CASSLWRGETNTGELFF. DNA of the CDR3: TGCGCCAGCAGCTTATGGAGGGGAGAGACTAACACCGGGGAGCTGTTTTTT. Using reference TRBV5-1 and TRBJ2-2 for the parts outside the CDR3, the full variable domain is KAGVTQTPRYLIKTRGQQVTLSCSPISGHRSVSWYQQTPGQGLQFLFEYFSETQRNKGNFPGRFSGRQFSNSRSEMNVSTLELGDSALYLCASSLWRGETNTGELFFGEGSRLTVL.